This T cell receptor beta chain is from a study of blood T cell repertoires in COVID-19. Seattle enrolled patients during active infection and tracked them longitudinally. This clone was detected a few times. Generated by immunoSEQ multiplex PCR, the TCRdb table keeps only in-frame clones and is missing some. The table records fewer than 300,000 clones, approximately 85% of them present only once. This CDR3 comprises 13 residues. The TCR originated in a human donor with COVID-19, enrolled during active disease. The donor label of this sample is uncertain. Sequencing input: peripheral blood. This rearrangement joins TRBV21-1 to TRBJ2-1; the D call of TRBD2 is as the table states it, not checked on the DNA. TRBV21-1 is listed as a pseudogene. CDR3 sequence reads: CASSKGEYNEQFF. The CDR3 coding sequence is TGTGCCAGCAGCAAAGGAGAATACAATGAGCAGTTCTTC.